This T cell receptor beta chain was profiled in a study of OX40 agonist ivuxolimab in advanced cancers. General study points: Also showing low normalized T-cell clonal expansion were some of the nonresponders. Averaged across samples, CD8+ T cells carried more expanded clones than CD4+ did.

Produced via immunoSEQ multiplex PCR; TCRdb's table is partial and in-frame only. The sample has roughly 80,000 clones, roughly 85% seen once; the top ten hold 0.66%. Regarding this clone: Its antigen is unknown.

Trimming left V 3 bases short and J 2 bases short, with 3 bases between. The CDR3 sequence is 12 residues long. CDR1 and CDR2 from the germline V gene are SEHNR and FQNEAQ (reference sequence). The genes are TRBV7-9 and TRBJ2-3; no firm D call. This receptor was obtained from an adult with an advanced solid tumor such as melanoma, head and neck, liver or kidney cancer. Sequences were derived from CD4+ or CD8+ T cells sorted from blood, sampled in a trial of the OX40 agonist ivuxolimab. The CDR3 DNA follows: TGTGCCAGCAGCTTTGCCACAGATACGCAGTATTTT. Its protein is CASSFATDTQYF.